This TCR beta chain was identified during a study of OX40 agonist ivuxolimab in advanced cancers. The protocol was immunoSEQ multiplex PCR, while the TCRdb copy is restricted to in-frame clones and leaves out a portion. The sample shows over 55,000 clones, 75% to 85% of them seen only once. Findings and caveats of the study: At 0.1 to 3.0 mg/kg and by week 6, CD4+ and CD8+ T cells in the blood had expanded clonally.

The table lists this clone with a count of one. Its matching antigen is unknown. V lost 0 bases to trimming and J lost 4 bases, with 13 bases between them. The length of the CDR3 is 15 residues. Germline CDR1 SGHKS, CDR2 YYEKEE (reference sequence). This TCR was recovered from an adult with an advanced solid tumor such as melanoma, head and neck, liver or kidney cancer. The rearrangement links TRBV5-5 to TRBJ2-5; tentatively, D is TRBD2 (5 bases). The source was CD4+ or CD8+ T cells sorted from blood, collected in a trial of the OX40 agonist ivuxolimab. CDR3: CASSLAPQEVETQYF. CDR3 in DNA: TGTGCCAGCAGCTTGGCCCCGCAGGAGGTAGAGACCCAGTACTTC. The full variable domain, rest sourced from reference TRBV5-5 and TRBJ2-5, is DAGVTQSPTHLIKTRGQQVTLRCSPISGHKSVSWYQQVLGQGPQFIFQYYEKEERGRGNFPDRFSARQFPNYSSELNVNALLLGDSALYLCASSLAPQEVETQYFGPGTRLLVL.